This T cell receptor beta chain was recorded in a study of regulatory T cells in long-lasting Graves disease. From germline, CDR1 is SGHRS and CDR2 YFSETQ. With V trimmed by 0 bases and J by 5 bases, 8 bases remained unmatched. The CDR3 is 15 residues long. Sequencing libraries for TCR beta were prepared with iRepertoire HTBI primers and Arm-PCR of CDR3 regions. TCRdb passed the multiplex PCR reads through MiXCR, listing each CDR3 protein once. The data show around 450,000 distinct CDR3 sequences, approximately 15% seen once. As to time point: newly diagnosed GD, antithyroid drugs for less than 3 months. Construction of the TCR library relied on RNA isolated from PBMCs. A blood draw put around 9 milliliters of peripheral blood into EDTA tubes. The sample was also reused in another study, on T cells in Graves' hyperthyroidism and ophthalmopathy. As reported in that work: A lack of ophthalmopathy progression within 18 months defined stable Graves' hyperthyroidism. A model of 13 V-J features distinguished ophthalmopathy from stable hyperthyroidism.

The V gene is TRBV5-1, the J gene TRBJ2-7, with 7 bases aligning to TRBD2. The specimen comprised peripheral blood mononuclear cells (PBMCs), sampled at new diagnosis, from a patient treated with antithyroid drugs. The clonotype comes from a woman in her thirties or forties with Graves disease. DNA of the CDR3: TGCGCCAGCAGCTTGGGCGCGGGAGCTGTCAACGAGCAGTACTTC. Translated, it gives CASSLGAGAVNEQYF.